This T cell receptor (beta chain) appears in the sequencing data of a study of cytomegalovirus exposure and HLA in healthy donors. Those who donated were healthy bone marrow donors. The study's findings and limits: A previous analysis found most TCR beta V segments productive roughly 87% or roughly 30% of the time. With further analysis later on, most CMV-associated TCR beta chains appeared HLA-restricted.

The PCR ran on 60 Vbeta and 13 Jbeta primers. The data were produced by immunoSEQ multiplex PCR, yet TCRdb's version contains in-frame clones alone and is incomplete. The sample shows about 97,000 clones, approximately 70% of them seen only once. A word on this clone: Its antigen is not known.

Specimen: PBMCs. This TCR was sampled from a man in his forties in good health and CMV-seronegative.

The CDR3 spells CASRPGTVMGGYTF. The CDR3 DNA reads as TGCGCCAGCAGGCCCGGGACAGTCATGGGCGGCTACACCTTC. V gene TRBV5-1 combines with J gene TRBJ1-2; 7 positions match TRBD1. This CDR3 contains 14 residues. Germline V gives CDR1 SGHRS, CDR2 YFSETQ. V lost 5 bases to trimming and J lost 8 bases; unmatched junction nucleotides: 12.